One sample yielded the 10 T cell receptor beta chains listed below, sequenced in a study of T cells in localized non-small cell lung cancer. Produced via immunoSEQ multiplex PCR; TCRdb's table is partial and in-frame only. The sample records 40,000 or so clones, 81% being singletons. The sample here was peripheral blood mononuclear cells, taken before any cancer treatment. All receptors derive from a male donor aged 60 or older with stage II lung adenocarcinoma.

The rearrangement joins TRBV30 to TRBJ2-1; TRBD2 matches 7 bases. The V gene end was trimmed by 0 bases and the J gene end by 7 bases; junction bases not matched to a gene: 12. Germline V CDR1 and CDR2: GTSNPN, SVGIG (reference sequence). This CDR3 region has 16 residues. The CDR3 DNA is TGTGCCTGGAGTGTAAAAGGCGGGAGCTTGAGAAATGAGCAGTTCTTC. Translating it yields CAWSVKGGSLRNEQFF. Combining the CDR3 with reference TRBV30 and TRBJ2-1 gives the whole variable domain SQTIHQWPATLVQPVGSPLSLECTVEGTSNPNLYWYRQAAGRGLQLLFYSVGIGQISSEVPQNLSASRPQDRQFILSSKKLLLSDSGFYLCAWSVKGGSLRNEQFFGPGTRLTVL.

This chain joins TRBV14 and TRBJ2-2; weak D call: TRBD2 (5 bases). Trimming removed 4 bases at V and 1 base at J, with 19 bases between. The V gene's germline CDR1 is SGHDN and CDR2 FVKESK. CDR3 length equals 18 residues. The CDR3 loop reads CASSRTSSASGNTGELFF. Written as DNA, the CDR3 is TGTGCCAGCAGCCGGACCTCATCGGCGAGCGGGAACACCGGGGAGCTGTTTTTT.

This chain connects TRBV19 to TRBJ2-7; D unresolved. This CDR3 has 14 amino acids. V shed 8 bases and J shed 2 bases, with 16 bases lying between them. Looked up from germline, CDR1 is LNHDA and CDR2 is SQIVND (reference sequence). CDR3 sequence: CASSNGDRPYEQYF. In DNA, the CDR3 is TGTGCCAGTTCTAACGGAGATCGGCCCTACGAGCAGTACTTC. The full variable domain, completed using reference TRBV19 and TRBJ2-7, is DGGITQSPKYLFRKEGQNVTLSCEQNLNHDAMYWYRQDPGQGLRLIYYSQIVNDFQKGDIAEGYSVSREKKESFPLTVTSAQKNPTAFYLCASSNGDRPYEQYFGPGTRLTVT.

This clone is medium-sized. The V call is TRBV4-1, the J call TRBJ2-2; a weak D match, TRBD2 (7 bases). V dropped 4 bases and J dropped 7 bases, with 19 bases sitting between them. The germline V gene has CDR1 MGHRA and CDR2 YSYEKL. CDR3 length: 16 residues. The CDR3 nucleotides read TGCGCCAGCAGCCCCACCGGGGGCGGGAGAAACGGGGAGCTGTTTTTT. Translated, it gives CASSPTGGGRNGELFF.

This chain uses TRBV5-1 with TRBJ2-7; D is ambiguous. The CDR3 has 15 amino acids. The ends were cut back, 2 bases at V and 1 base at J, with 13 bases in the middle. CDR1 is SGHRS and CDR2 is YFSETQ in the germline V gene. The CDR3 DNA follows: TGCGCCAGCAGCTTTAGCAGTCTGAGTTCCTACGAGCAGTACTTC. Protein product: CASSFSSLSSYEQYF. The full variable domain, with the rest looked up from reference TRBV5-1 and TRBJ2-7, is KAGVTQTPRYLIKTRGQQVTLSCSPISGHRSVSWYQQTPGQGLQFLFEYFSETQRNKGNFPGRFSGRQFSNSRSEMNVSTLELGDSALYLCASSFSSLSSYEQYFGPGTRLTVT.

In nucleotides, the CDR3 is TGTGCCTGGTCCGAGGGGAGACCCTACGAGCAGTACTTC. Translating it yields CAWSEGRPYEQYF. The chain is built from TRBV30 and TRBJ2-7; either TRBD1 or TRBD2 may fit D (5 bases each). The CDR3 extends over 13 amino acids. Per germline, CDR1 GTSNPN and CDR2 SVGIG (reference sequence). V lost 5 bases and J 2 bases, leaving 13 bases between the germline ends.

V is TRBV4-2 and J is TRBJ1-5; D is perhaps TRBD1 (6 bases). Trimming stripped 2 bases from V and 5 bases from J, with 13 bases between. Per the germline V gene, CDR1 is LGHNA and CDR2 is YNFKEQ. CDR3 length: 15 amino acids. CDR3 in amino acids: CASSQMARGDQPQHF. The CDR3 nucleotides read TGTGCCAGCAGCCAAATGGCAAGGGGGGATCAGCCCCAGCATTTT.

The chain has TRBV19 and TRBJ2-5, with a weak D call TRBD1 (5 bases). Germline lookup yields CDR1 LNHDA and CDR2 SQIVND (reference sequence). The CDR3 has 13 amino acids. The ends were cut back, 1 base at V and 5 bases at J, with 8 bases in the middle. The DNA for the CDR3 is TGTGCCAGTAGTATAGGACAGATGGAGACCCAGTACTTC. The encoded protein is CASSIGQMETQYF.

The V and J genes are TRBV7-2 and TRBJ2-7, with 9 bases that match TRBD2. Germline trimming cut 5 bases from V and 2 bases from J; bases unmatched to any gene: 7. Germline CDR1 reads SGHTA; CDR2 reads FQGNSA. The CDR3 contains 15 residues. CDR3 sequence: CASSRSGTSTYEQYF. CDR3 bases: TGTGCCAGCAGCCGATCCGGGACTAGCACCTACGAGCAGTACTTC.

The genes are TRBV27 and TRBJ2-1, with D possibly being TRBD1 (5 bases). Trimming left V 3 bases short and J 6 bases short, with 9 bases between. The CDR3 is 13 amino acids. Germline CDR1 is MNHEY and CDR2 is SMNVEV (reference sequence). CDR3 nucleotide sequence: TGTGCCAGCAGTTTGAGTAGGGGCAATGAGCAGTTCTTC. This sequence encodes CASSLSRGNEQFF.